This record looks at one T cell receptor beta chain sequence and its context. No cognate antigen has been identified for it. No base quality values were provided; no much bigger clone lies one nucleotide off. The CDR3 contains 16 residues, cysteine and phenylalanine counted. Just the 48-base CDR3 DNA is kept, in frame starting at base 1. From the germline V gene, CDR1 is MGHRA and CDR2 is YSYEKL. A distance of 13 bases separates the germline ends of V and J, which lose 4 bases and 0 bases respectively. This record comes from a study of blood T cell repertoires in COVID-19 (dated by TCRdb to 2018 to 2020). At the level of the whole study: Collaborator samples came from the United States, Italy and Spain and covered acute and convalescent phases of COVID-19. The material from the prospective study consisted of cDNA or gDNA derived from T cells, B-cell-depleted T cells, or PBMCs. Subjects who had been exposed to COVID-19, were actively infected with it, or had recovered from it provided the deeply sampled blood TCRbeta repertoires that made up the dataset. A freely available public database, intended as a resource for researchers studying the immune response to SARS-CoV-2, is where the repertoires were released. Samples came from the ongoing ImmuneRACE study (first 160 participants) plus 1,254 subjects from 6 global collaborators. Nearly every sample came with metadata listing a de-identified subject ID, COVID-19 status, age in years and sex. HLA class I and class II types, where available, came from metadata supplied by the sample provider rather than from assay-based typing.

Study-level results and caveats: The quantity of clinical and demographic metadata differed by source and by participant and was supplied without curation.

TCRbeta CDR3 regions were amplified from genomic DNA using the immunoSEQ Assay, a bias-controlled multiplex PCR. Under the source paper's analysis protocol: Within the assay, amplification of reference gene primers was used to estimate how many nucleated cells each sample contained. To quantify the absolute abundance of each unique TCRbeta CDR3 rearrangement, sequence reads were collapsed and filtered. For each sample, productive Simpson clonality was calculated as the square root of Simpson's diversity index across productive rearrangements. The source is immuneACCESS, and TCRdb retained only in-frame sequences with V and J called. Part of the clones is not carried over; for the studies checked, unresolved V genes explain less than half of this, and the remainder is unexplained. The V and J calls and clone size come from that table; D and trimming were worked out from the DNA. The sample yields about 97,000 clones; around 92% were counted once. Around 5% of the sample goes to the ten largest clones.

Each collaborating institution followed its own protocols to collect whole blood in K2EDTA tubes. Collaborator samples were shipped for TCRbeta analysis as frozen whole blood, isolated PBMCs, or DNA extracted from either sample type. The origin of this receptor is a man in his fifties or sixties with active COVID-19. The chain links TRBV4-1 with TRBJ2-1; the D region possibly corresponds to TRBD2 (6 bases align). Sample: peripheral blood. The nucleotide sequence is TGCGCCAGCAGCCGGGCCCCAGCGGGCTCCTACAATGAGCAGTTCTTC. It translates to CASSRAPAGSYNEQFF.